This T cell receptor (beta chain) comes out of a study of shared clonotypes between healthy human individuals. Subsets obtained from CD4+ cells comprised CD45RA+ naive and CD45RA-negative memory cells. On this clone itself: Its specificity is not known.

Study-wide points: Memory subsets generally showed smaller estimated richness than naive subsets did.

The protocol was immunoSEQ multiplex PCR, while the TCRdb copy is restricted to in-frame clones and leaves out a portion. The data show millions of clones, more than 85% seen once. The sample consisted of naive CD4+ T cells from PBMCs. The subset here: CD45RA+ positively selected. This receptor was identified in a man between 18 and 35 years old in good health. Some clones in this sample may be carry-over from other donors' samples.

CDR3 loop: CASTDLGRPYNEQFF. The CDR3 DNA sequence: TGTGCCAGCACGGACCTGGGACGGCCCTACAATGAGCAGTTCTTC. The chain combines TRBV19 with TRBJ2-1; D may correspond to TRBD1 or TRBD2 (5 bases each). This CDR3 has 15 residues. The germline V and J ends were trimmed by 9 bases and 2 bases, with 17 bases remaining between them. Germline V gene sequence: CDR1 LNHDA, CDR2 SQIVND (reference sequence).